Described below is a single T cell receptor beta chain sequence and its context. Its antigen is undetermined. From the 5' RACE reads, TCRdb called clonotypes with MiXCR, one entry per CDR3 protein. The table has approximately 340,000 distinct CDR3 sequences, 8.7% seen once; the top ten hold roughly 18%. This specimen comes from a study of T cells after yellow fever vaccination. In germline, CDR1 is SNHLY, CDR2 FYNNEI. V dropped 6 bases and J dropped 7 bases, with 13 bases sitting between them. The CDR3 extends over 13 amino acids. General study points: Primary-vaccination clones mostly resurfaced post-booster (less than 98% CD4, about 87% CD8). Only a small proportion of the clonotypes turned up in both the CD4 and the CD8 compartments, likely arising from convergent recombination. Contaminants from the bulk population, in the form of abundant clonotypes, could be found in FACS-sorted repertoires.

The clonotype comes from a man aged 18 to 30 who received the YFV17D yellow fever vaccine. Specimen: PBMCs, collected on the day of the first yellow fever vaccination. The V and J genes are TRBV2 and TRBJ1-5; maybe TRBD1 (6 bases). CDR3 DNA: TGTGCCAGCAGGGGACAAAGCAGCCAGCCCCAGCATTTT. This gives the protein CASRGQSSQPQHF.